These 16 T cell receptor beta chains originate from one sample sequenced in a study of T cell changes during pregnancy in multiple sclerosis. Assay used: immunoSEQ multiplex PCR; TCRdb lists only in-frame clones, some missing. The sample contains approximately 44,000 clones, roughly nine tenths of which appear only once. This specimen was CD4+ T cells from peripheral blood mononuclear cells, taken before pregnancy. These receptors came from a female donor with multiple sclerosis, enrolled in a pregnancy study.

This clone was recorded a few times. This chain links TRBV9 with TRBJ1-1; a possible D gene is TRBD1 (5 bases). Per the germline V gene, CDR1 is SGDLS and CDR2 is YYNGEE. Trimming took 3 bases from V and 1 from J, leaving 7 bases between them. The CDR3 loop spans 13 amino acids. CDR3 nucleotide sequence: TGTGCCAGCAGCGATACAGGGAACACTGAAGCTTTCTTT. It is translated as CASSDTGNTEAFF.

V gene TRBV7-3 combines with J gene TRBJ1-2; a possible D gene is TRBD1 (6 bases). This CDR3 region has 15 residues. Germline loops: CDR1 SGHTA, CDR2 FQGTGA. V was clipped by 5 bases and J by 3 bases, with 16 bases between them. The CDR3, as DNA: TGTGCCAGCAGCCCCTCTTGGGGGCTCGACTATGGCTACACCTTC. Its protein product is CASSPSWGLDYGYTF. Full variable domain (remainder filled in from reference TRBV7-3 and TRBJ1-2): GAGVSQTPSNKVTEKGKYVELRCDPISGHTALYWYRQSLGQGPEFLIYFQGTGAADDSGLPNDRFFAVRPEGSVSTLKIQRTERGDSAVYLCASSPSWGLDYGYTFGSGTRLTVV.

J is TRBJ1-5 and V is TRBV5-5; 12 positions agree with TRBD1. The V and J ends lost 6 bases and 6 bases, in that order; junction bases with no gene match: 7. In germline, CDR1 is SGHKS, CDR2 YYEKEE (reference sequence). The CDR3 covers 15 residues. The CDR3 loop reads CASTGTGGGGQPQHF. CDR3 sequence (DNA): TGTGCCAGCACCGGGACAGGGGGCGGCGGTCAGCCCCAGCATTTT.

This chain links TRBV4-3 with TRBJ2-7, with 10 bases that match TRBD1. CDR1 is LGHNA and CDR2 is YSLEER in the germline V gene. The CDR3 consists of 16 residues. J lost 0 bases, V lost 4 bases, and 6 bases had no gene match. CDR3: CASSRDRGTSSYEQYF. The CDR3 DNA reads as TGCGCCAGCAGCCGGGACAGGGGTACTAGCTCCTACGAGCAGTACTTC.

The chain joins TRBV7-2 to TRBJ1-1; 8 bases agree with TRBD1. The germline gives CDR1 SGHTA, CDR2 FQGNSA. This CDR3 comprises 17 residues. Trimming removed 5 bases from V and 0 bases from J; junction bases left unmatched: 11. The CDR3, as DNA: TGTGCCAGCAGCCCTGGAAGGACAGGGATTTTGAACACTGAAGCTTTCTTT. Translation: CASSPGRTGILNTEAFF.

The chain combines TRBV10-3 with TRBJ2-1; 7 bases line up with TRBD2. Trimming cost V 4 bases and J 7 bases; bases outside gene matches: 7. The CDR3 is 14 amino acids. Germline V gene lookup returns CDR1 ENHRY and CDR2 SYGVKD. The CDR3 sequence: CAISGSGTTNEQFF. CDR3 bases: TGTGCCATCAGTGGATCCGGGACTACAAATGAGCAGTTCTTC.

The chain employs TRBV19 and TRBJ2-7; D may be TRBD1 (6 bases). The germline V gene has CDR1 LNHDA and CDR2 SQIVND (reference sequence). Trimming left V 3 bases short and J 1 base short, with 13 bases between. There are 15 residues in the CDR3. This chain's CDR3 is CASSIKQGASYEQYF. CDR3 nucleotide sequence: TGTGCCAGTAGTATTAAACAGGGAGCGTCCTACGAGCAGTACTTC. Drawing the rest from reference TRBV19 and TRBJ2-7, the complete variable domain is DGGITQSPKYLFRKEGQNVTLSCEQNLNHDAMYWYRQDPGQGLRLIYYSQIVNDFQKGDIAEGYSVSREKKESFPLTVTSAQKNPTAFYLCASSIKQGASYEQYFGPGTRLTVT.

The chain carries TRBV5-8 and TRBJ2-1, with TRBD1 matching over 9 bases. V lost 4 bases and J lost 7; bases outside the gene matches: 9. CDR1 is SGHTS and CDR2 is YDEGEE in the germline V gene. This CDR3 comprises 15 residues. For the CDR3, the DNA is TGTGCCAGCAGCATGGGACAGGGAGATGGGAATGAGCAGTTCTTC. It specifies CASSMGQGDGNEQFF.

The genes are TRBV9 and TRBJ2-3; 10 bases fit TRBD2. J lost 1 base, V lost 4 bases, and 3 bases had no gene match. The CDR3 length is 15 residues. Germline V CDR1 and CDR2: SGDLS, YYNGEE. The CDR3 reads CASSLTSGGTDTQYF. In DNA form, the CDR3 reads TGTGCCAGCAGCCTAACTAGCGGGGGCACAGATACGCAGTATTTT.

This sequence joins TRBV9 and TRBJ2-5; 8 positions match TRBD2. The V and J ends lost 3 bases and 1 base, in that order; junction bases with no gene match: 5. The CDR3 sequence is 15 residues long. CDR1 is SGDLS, CDR2 YYNGEE, per germline. This CDR3 reads CASSAGTRGQETQYF. As DNA, the CDR3 is TGTGCCAGCAGCGCCGGGACTAGAGGCCAAGAGACCCAGTACTTC. Together with reference TRBV9 and TRBJ2-5, the CDR3 gives the full variable domain: DSGVTQTPKHLITATGQRVTLRCSPRSGDLSVYWYQQSLDQGLQFLIQYYNGEERAKGNILERFSAQQFPDLHSELNLSSLELGDSALYFCASSAGTRGQETQYFGPGTRLLVL.

In the case of this clone: The sample carries other DNA sequences with the same CDR3. The J gene is TRBJ2-1, the V gene TRBV4-2, with TRBD1 as a possible D gene (5 bases). CDR1 and CDR2 from the germline V gene are LGHNA and YNFKEQ. V lost 0 bases, J lost 7 bases, and 7 bases lay in between. There are 13 residues in the CDR3. The chain's CDR3 is CASSQESGNEQFF. Written as DNA, the CDR3 is TGTGCCAGCAGCCAAGAGTCAGGGAATGAGCAGTTCTTC.

The genes are TRBV27 and TRBJ2-7, with 11 nucleotides matching TRBD1. J gave up 6 bases and V 6 bases, and 13 bases lay outside the gene matches. The germline gives CDR1 MNHEY, CDR2 SMNVEV (reference sequence). CDR3 length equals 16 residues. CDR3 residues: CASSSRGGTGGGEQYF. In DNA form, the CDR3 reads TGTGCCAGCAGCTCGCGGGGTGGGACAGGGGGAGGCGAGCAGTACTTC.

This chain links TRBV11-2 with TRBJ2-7; TRBD2 might be the D (5 bases). This CDR3 has 14 residues. V was cut by 1 base and J by 1 base, with 8 bases left in between. Germline CDR1 and CDR2: SGHAT and FQNNGV. CDR3 DNA sequence: TGTGCCAGCAGCTTAGCGGGGAAATCCTACGAGCAGTACTTC. It is translated as CASSLAGKSYEQYF.

The gene calls are TRBV18 and TRBJ2-1; 8 bases match TRBD2. V was clipped by 3 bases and J by 7 bases; unmatched bases: 14. The CDR3 is made up of 17 amino acids. Germline V gene lookup returns CDR1 KGHSH and CDR2 LQKENI. The CDR3 sequence is CASSPLRTSRGGNEQFF. DNA for the CDR3: TGTGCCAGCTCACCCCTCAGGACTAGCAGGGGAGGGAATGAGCAGTTCTTC.

The rearrangement uses TRBV6-1 and TRBJ1-2; maybe TRBD1 (6 bases). The CDR3 totals 13 residues. Trimming cost V 7 bases and J 9 bases, with 18 bases left between them. Germline assignment: CDR1 MNHNS and CDR2 SASEGT. The DNA for the CDR3 is TGTGCCAGCACCTTAACCCTACAGGGAAGCTACACCTTC. Translated: CASTLTLQGSYTF.

This clone was observed a few times. The genes are TRBV5-8 and TRBJ2-1, with 8 bases fitting TRBD2. The CDR3 spans 17 residues. V trimming: 2 bases; J trimming: 5 bases; junction bases outside the gene matches: 12. Per the germline V gene, CDR1 is SGHTS and CDR2 is YDEGEE. CDR3 coding DNA: TGTGCCAGCAGCTTCGAGGGGGGGACGGGGGGGAACAATGAGCAGTTCTTC. This encodes CASSFEGGTGGNNEQFF.